One and the same sample provided the 26 T cell receptor beta chains below, sequenced in a study of post-analysis software for immune sequencing data. These receptors' antigens are unknown. General study results and limits: Patients carried roughly 5 TRBV segments more frequently than controls did, and TRBV5-6, TRBV5-1 and TRBV20-1 were among them.

The TCR beta cDNA libraries contained unique molecular identifiers. TCRdb called the PCR reads again in MiXCR, with one record for every CDR3 protein. This sample has 650,000 to 900,000 distinct CDR3 sequences, with under 60% found just once. Input material: blood. Every receptor here comes from a girl aged 10-17 years with multiple sclerosis.

V and J are TRBV7-3 and TRBJ2-2, with TRBD1 identical over 10 bases. In germline, CDR1 is SGHTA, CDR2 FQGTGA. V shed 7 bases, J shed 5 bases, and the junction held 7 bases outside the gene matches. CDR3 length: 15 residues. CDR3 sequence reads: CASTPTGGITGELFF. The CDR3 nucleotides are TGTGCCAGCACCCCGACAGGGGGCATTACCGGGGAGCTGTTTTTT.

The rearrangement links TRBV12-3 or TRBV12-4 to TRBJ2-5; tentatively, D is TRBD1 (5 bases). V was cut by 3 bases and J by 4 bases, with 9 bases left in between. The CDR3 totals 13 residues. Here the CDR3 reads CASSFQRGETQYF. CDR3 DNA: TGTGCCAGCAGTTTCCAAAGGGGAGAGACCCAGTACTTC.

The chain employs TRBV3-1 and TRBJ2-1, with TRBD2 identical over 8 bases. Germline V CDR1 and CDR2: LGHDT, YNNKEL (reference sequence). The CDR3 is 14 amino acids. V lost 2 bases, J lost 8 bases, and 5 bases stayed unmatched. CDR3 sequence reads: CASSQSGRMDEQFF. The CDR3 DNA sequence: TGTGCCAGCAGCCAAAGCGGGAGAATGGATGAGCAGTTCTTC.

The chain has TRBV7-9 and TRBJ2-5; no clear D. CDR3 size: 12 residues. Germline lookup yields CDR1 SEHNR and CDR2 FQNEAQ (reference sequence). Deletions cut 6 bases from V and 7 bases from J, with 12 bases between. DNA for the CDR3: TGTGCCAGCAGTTTACCCCCGGGGACCCAGTACTTC. Translated, it gives CASSLPPGTQYF.

The J gene is TRBJ2-5, the V gene TRBV20-1; TRBD1 matches at 10 bases. The J call could be wrong; TRBJ2-7 is a better fit for the DNA end. CDR3 length equals 15 residues. Germline V gives CDR1 DFQATT, CDR2 SNEGSKA (reference sequence). The CDR3 coding sequence is TGCAGTGCAACCTCGGGACAGGGGTCGTCCTACGAGCAGTACTTC. Residues: CSATSGQGSSYEQYF.

The rearrangement uses TRBV7-2 and TRBJ1-2; a possible D gene is TRBD1 (5 bases). CDR1 SGHTA and CDR2 FQGNSA come from the germline V gene. CDR3 size: 15 residues. V was cut by 5 bases and J by 0 bases, with 13 bases left in between. The CDR3 here is CASSLVQVTNYGYTF. DNA for the CDR3: TGTGCCAGCAGCCTCGTACAGGTTACTAACTATGGCTACACCTTC.

The chain links TRBV6-5 to TRBJ2-1; D may match TRBD1 or TRBD2 (7 bases each). Trimming took 0 bases from V and 9 from J, leaving 15 bases between them. CDR1 is MNHEY, CDR2 SVGAGI, per germline. This CDR3 comprises 15 residues. The CDR3 region is CASSYSRGTGGEQFF. DNA for the CDR3: TGTGCCAGCAGTTACTCCAGGGGGACGGGGGGTGAGCAGTTCTTC.

This clonotype was recorded a few times. V gene TRBV20-1 combines with J gene TRBJ2-5, with D possibly matching TRBD2 (6 bases). Germline V CDR1 and CDR2: DFQATT, SNEGSKA (reference sequence). V lost 3 bases to trimming and J lost 12 bases, with 14 bases between them. The CDR3 sequence is 11 residues long. The CDR3 protein is CSASPTSMEYF. CDR3 bases: TGCAGTGCTAGCCCGACTAGTATGGAGTACTTC.

The rearrangement links TRBV20-1 to TRBJ2-7; tentative D call: TRBD2 (6 bases). The germline V and J ends were trimmed by 4 bases and 4 bases, with 20 bases remaining between them. CDR3 length equals 15 residues. Germline values: CDR1 DFQATT, CDR2 SNEGSKA (reference sequence). The CDR3 DNA reads as TGCAGTGCTATCCGCGGGACTGGCGGTGCATACGAGCAGTACTTC. This translates into CSAIRGTGGAYEQYF.

The rearrangement links TRBV19 to TRBJ2-5, with a weak D call TRBD2 (5 bases). The CDR3 is 16 residues long. Germline V CDR1 and CDR2: LNHDA, SQIVND (reference sequence). V gave up 6 bases and J gave up 3 bases, with 20 bases separating them. The CDR3: CASRPTGKLGKETQYF. The CDR3, as DNA: TGTGCCAGTAGACCCACGGGAAAGCTAGGAAAAGAGACCCAGTACTTC. The full variable domain, its missing parts supplied by reference TRBV19 and TRBJ2-5, is DGGITQSPKYLFRKEGQNVTLSCEQNLNHDAMYWYRQDPGQGLRLIYYSQIVNDFQKGDIAEGYSVSREKKESFPLTVTSAQKNPTAFYLCASRPTGKLGKETQYFGPGTRLLVL.

The V call is TRBV5-1, the J call TRBJ2-5; TRBD2 might be the D (6 bases). CDR3 length: 14 amino acids. Trimming took 3 bases from V and 1 from J, leaving 10 bases between them. CDR1 and CDR2 from the germline V gene are SGHRS and YFSETQ. CDR3 sequence (DNA): TGCGCCAGCAGCTACGGAGGGATCCAAGAGACCCAGTACTTC. This sequence encodes CASSYGGIQETQYF. The whole variable domain, filled in from reference TRBV5-1 and TRBJ2-5, reads KAGVTQTPRYLIKTRGQQVTLSCSPISGHRSVSWYQQTPGQGLQFLFEYFSETQRNKGNFPGRFSGRQFSNSRSEMNVSTLELGDSALYLCASSYGGIQETQYFGPGTRLLVL.

This clonotype was seen more than once but under ten times. This sequence joins TRBV9 and TRBJ2-5, with TRBD2 matching over 10 bases. The CDR3 has 17 residues. Germline trimming cut 1 base from V and 1 base from J; bases unmatched to any gene: 7. Germline V gene lookup returns CDR1 SGDLS and CDR2 YYNGEE. The CDR3 DNA reads as TGTGCCAGCAGCGTATTTGGGCTAGCGGGGGCCCAAGAGACCCAGTACTTC. It yields the protein CASSVFGLAGAQETQYF.

This rearrangement joins TRBV7-6 to TRBJ1-1; D might be TRBD1 (5 bases). The V end lost 3 bases, the J end lost 0 bases, and 20 bases lay between the germline ends. This CDR3 contains 18 residues. Germline CDR1 reads SGHVS; CDR2 reads FNYEAQ. The CDR3 DNA follows: TGTGCCAGCAGCTTTATTCGGCAGGGAGCACGAATGAACACTGAAGCTTTCTTT. Protein product: CASSFIRQGARMNTEAFF.

The chain recombines TRBV15 with TRBJ2-3; 8 bases line up with TRBD2. Germline V gives CDR1 LNHNV, CDR2 YYDKDF (reference sequence). The V segment lost 6 bases and the J segment 5 bases; nucleotides outside the gene matches: 4. The CDR3 loop spans 13 amino acids. The CDR3 DNA reads TGTGCCACCAGGGCGGGAGGTATAGATACGCAGTATTTT. Amino acids: CATRAGGIDTQYF.

This chain connects TRBV3-1 to TRBJ2-5; D unresolved. V lost 1 base to trimming and J lost 2 bases, with 14 bases between them. The CDR3 consists of 16 residues. CDR1 LGHDT and CDR2 YNNKEL come from the germline V gene (reference sequence). Here the CDR3 DNA reads TGTGCCAGCAGCCAAGTAGTTGGCCGGCTACAAGAGACCCAGTACTTC. Translating gives CASSQVVGRLQETQYF.

The chain has TRBV15 and TRBJ2-5, with 7 bases that match TRBD1. Near its end, the DNA agrees better with TRBJ2-7, so the J call may be wrong. CDR1 is LNHNV, CDR2 YYDKDF, per germline (reference sequence). This CDR3 region has 19 residues. CDR3 sequence (DNA): TGTGCCACCAGCAGAGAAGGTGGCCCTACCGGGACAGTATTTGACGAGCAGTACTTC. This gives the protein CATSREGGPTGTVFDEQYF.

This clonotype was detected a few times. The genes are TRBV5-1 and TRBJ2-5; possibly TRBD2 for D (6 bases). The CDR3 spans 15 residues. CDR1 is SGHRS and CDR2 is YFSETQ in the germline V gene. The V and J ends lost 4 bases and 2 bases respectively, with 15 bases between them. CDR3 protein: CASSRIPSAQETQYF. DNA of the CDR3: TGCGCCAGCAGCAGGATTCCTAGCGCACAAGAGACCCAGTACTTC.

The table lists this clonotype with a count of one. The V and J genes are TRBV11-2 and TRBJ2-5; 8 bases agree with TRBD1. Per germline, CDR1 SGHAT and CDR2 FQNNGV. J lost 1 base, V lost 6 bases, and 10 bases had no gene match. CDR3 length equals 16 residues. In nucleotides, the CDR3 is TGTGCCAGCAGTCGAGAGGTCAGGGGGCCCCAAGAGACCCAGTACTTC. It is translated as CASSREVRGPQETQYF.

The chain carries TRBV9 and TRBJ2-7; 9 bases match TRBD2. This CDR3 contains 16 residues. V lost 0 bases and J lost 6; bases outside the gene matches: 10. Germline V gene sequence: CDR1 SGDLS, CDR2 YYNGEE. For the CDR3, the DNA is TGTGCCAGCAGCGTAGTAGCGGGAGCGGGGTCTTTCGAGCAGTACTTC. Amino acid sequence: CASSVVAGAGSFEQYF.

This clonotype was counted only a few times. This sequence joins TRBV10-3 and TRBJ2-1, with D tentatively TRBD1 or TRBD2 (5 bases each). Deletions cut 9 bases from V and 5 bases from J, with 14 bases between. Germline V gene sequence: CDR1 ENHRY, CDR2 SYGVKD. The CDR3 is made up of 13 amino acids. The CDR3 reads CAIGSRGNNEQFF. The CDR3 DNA reads TGTGCCATTGGTTCGAGGGGTAACAATGAGCAGTTCTTC.

The gene calls are TRBV30 and TRBJ1-6, with a weak D call TRBD1 (6 bases). Looked up from germline, CDR1 is GTSNPN and CDR2 is SVGIG (reference sequence). The CDR3 covers 16 residues. The V gene lost 2 bases and the J gene lost 4 bases, with 15 bases spanning the gap. The CDR3 loop reads CAWSSTGTTYNSPLHF. CDR3 DNA: TGTGCCTGGAGTAGTACCGGGACAACGTATAATTCACCCCTCCACTTT.

The gene calls are TRBV28 and TRBJ1-4; D call uncertain. This CDR3 has 12 amino acids. V lost 7 bases and J lost 10, with 13 bases in between. The germline gives CDR1 MDHEN, CDR2 SYDVKM. CDR3 protein: CASTIGEGKLFF. The CDR3 nucleotides read TGTGCCAGCACCATCGGGGAAGGAAAACTGTTTTTT.

The chain combines TRBV5-4 with TRBJ1-1; perhaps TRBD1 as D (6 bases). The CDR3 spans 13 residues. V was trimmed by 4 bases and J by 2 bases, leaving 9 bases between them. The V gene's germline CDR1 is SGHNT and CDR2 YYREEE (reference sequence). DNA of the CDR3: TGTGCCAGCAGCCCGGACAGTAACACTGAAGCTTTCTTT. Amino acid sequence: CASSPDSNTEAFF.

The J gene is TRBJ2-5, the V gene TRBV20-1; 7 bases match TRBD1. There are 13 residues in the CDR3. The germline V gene encodes CDR1 DFQATT and CDR2 SNEGSKA (reference sequence). The CDR3: CGVPGTAQETQYF. For the CDR3, the DNA is TGCGGTGTCCCGGGGACAGCTCAAGAGACCCAGTACTTC.

The chain joins TRBV20-1 to TRBJ1-4; no clear D gene. Germline V gene sequence: CDR1 DFQATT, CDR2 SNEGSKA (reference sequence). This CDR3 is 16 amino acids long. Between the trimmed V and J ends, which lost 3 bases and 4 bases, there was a span of 18 bases. CDR3 loop: CSASDLAQLGNEKLFF. The CDR3 DNA reads TGCAGTGCTAGTGATCTCGCACAACTGGGTAATGAAAAACTGTTTTTT.

V usage is TRBV5-5 and J usage is TRBJ1-2; TRBD1 might be the D (5 bases). Germline V lookup: CDR1 SGHKS, CDR2 YYEKEE (reference sequence). Trimming removed 6 bases at V and 0 bases at J, with 12 bases between. The CDR3 contains 14 residues. The CDR3 spells CASIRDGANYGYTF. DNA of the CDR3: TGTGCCAGCATCCGGGACGGAGCTAACTATGGCTACACCTTC.